These 28 T cell receptor beta chains share one sample of origin, sequenced in a study of neoadjuvant nivolumab and ipilimumab in lung cancer. Clones were read by immunoSEQ multiplex PCR, and TCRdb kept only the in-frame ones, dropping some. The table has roughly 39,000 clones, about 91% seen once. The sequencing here drew on peripheral blood, taken before neoadjuvant nivolumab, alone or with ipilimumab. These receptors all stem from an adult with non-small cell lung cancer.

This clone turned up a few times. The chain has TRBV7-6 and TRBJ2-2, with 10 bases identical to TRBD1. In germline, CDR1 is SGHVS, CDR2 FNYEAQ. This CDR3 is built from 15 residues. V lost 5 bases and J lost 5; bases outside the gene matches: 5. The CDR3 nucleotides are TGTGCCAGCAGCCCCCGGACAGGGGGTACCGGGGAGCTGTTTTTT. Translation: CASSPRTGGTGELFF.

The V call is TRBV11-2, the J call TRBJ2-7; D remains ambiguous. CDR3 length equals 11 residues. Germline V gene lookup returns CDR1 SGHAT and CDR2 FQNNGV. The V gene lost 3 bases and the J gene lost 4 bases, with 4 bases spanning the gap. CDR3 amino acids: CASSFEYEQYF. CDR3 DNA sequence: TGTGCCAGCAGCTTCGAATACGAGCAGTACTTC.

The chain is built from TRBV9 and TRBJ2-5; D might be TRBD1 (6 bases). Germline CDR1 reads SGDLS; CDR2 reads YYNGEE. V lost 0 bases to trimming and J lost 3 bases, with 9 bases between them. The CDR3 is made up of 14 amino acids. The CDR3 is CASSVARTEETQYF. In DNA, the CDR3 is TGTGCCAGCAGCGTAGCGAGGACAGAAGAGACCCAGTACTTC.

The chain carries TRBV10-3 and TRBJ1-1, with D uncertain. The V gene lost 10 bases and the J gene lost 4 bases, with 13 bases spanning the gap. CDR3 length: 12 residues. Per germline, CDR1 ENHRY and CDR2 SYGVKD. The CDR3 region is CATARLSTEAFF. The CDR3 nucleotides are TGTGCCACCGCGCGCCTGTCCACTGAAGCTTTCTTT.

The chain joins TRBV7-2 to TRBJ2-2; 9 bases line up with TRBD1. Germline CDR1 SGHTA, CDR2 FQGNSA. CDR3 size: 15 residues. The V segment lost 5 bases and the J segment 6 bases; nucleotides outside the gene matches: 7. The CDR3 DNA is TGTGCCAGCAGCCCAGACAGGGGGGGGTCCGGGGAGCTGTTTTTT. It encodes CASSPDRGGSGELFF.

V usage is TRBV10-1 and J usage is TRBJ2-3; TRBD2 matches at 11 bases. V shed 2 bases, J shed 2 bases, and the junction held 3 bases outside the gene matches. The CDR3 totals 16 residues. Germline V gene sequence: CDR1 WNHNN, CDR2 SYGVQD (reference sequence). The CDR3 DNA reads TGCGCCAGCAGTGAGCGACTAGCGGGAAACACAGATACGCAGTATTTT. It codes for CASSERLAGNTDTQYF.

The chain uses TRBV5-1 and TRBJ1-2, with 8 bases that match TRBD1. Unmatched junction bases numbered 6, after V lost 0 bases and J lost 8 bases. From germline, CDR1 is SGHRS and CDR2 YFSETQ. The CDR3 contains 14 residues. CDR3: CASSLVQGALGYTF. For the CDR3, the DNA is TGCGCCAGCAGCTTGGTCCAGGGGGCTTTGGGCTACACCTTC.

The chain couples TRBV11-2 to TRBJ2-1; 9 bases map to TRBD2. The CDR3 runs to 15 residues. V lost 3 bases, J lost 7 bases, and 7 bases stayed unmatched. The germline V gene encodes CDR1 SGHAT and CDR2 FQNNGV. CDR3 sequence (DNA): TGTGCCAGCAGCTTTGAGCGGGAGGTTTGGAATGAGCAGTTCTTC. This codes for CASSFEREVWNEQFF.

The chain links TRBV18 to TRBJ2-1, with unresolved D. The CDR3 length is 13 residues. Trimming left V 0 bases short and J 10 bases short, with 10 bases between. Germline V gives CDR1 KGHSH, CDR2 LQKENI. The CDR3 protein is CASSPPGVWEQFF. CDR3 sequence (DNA): TGTGCCAGCTCACCACCAGGTGTTTGGGAGCAGTTCTTC. The whole variable domain, filled in from reference TRBV18 and TRBJ2-1, reads NAGVMQNPRHLVRRRGQEARLRCSPMKGHSHVYWYRQLPEEGLKFMVYLQKENIIDESGMPKERFSAEFPKEGPSILRIQQVVRGDSAAYFCASSPPGVWEQFFGPGTRLTVL.

The rearrangement joins TRBV5-4 to TRBJ2-7, with TRBD2 as a possible D gene (5 bases). Trimming removed 0 bases at V and 7 bases at J, with 8 bases between. Germline V gene sequence: CDR1 SGHNT, CDR2 YYREEE (reference sequence). The CDR3 is 12 amino acids. CDR3 in DNA: TGTGCCAGCAGCTTGGGGAGGAGGGAGCAGTACTTC. Translation gives CASSLGRREQYF.

The chain recombines TRBV5-1 with TRBJ2-5; TRBD1 aligns across 7 bases. V lost 5 bases, J lost 1 base, and 2 bases stayed unmatched. CDR1 is SGHRS, CDR2 YFSETQ, per germline. CDR3 length equals 13 residues. The CDR3 sequence is CASSDRVQETQYF. In nucleotides, the CDR3 is TGCGCCAGCAGTGACAGGGTCCAAGAGACCCAGTACTTC.

This chain uses TRBV30 with TRBJ2-1; the match to TRBD2 covers 8 bases. Germline V gives CDR1 GTSNPN, CDR2 SVGIG (reference sequence). This CDR3 contains 15 residues. J was trimmed by 5 bases and V by 5 bases; bases with no gene match: 11. The CDR3, as DNA: TGTGCCTGGTCGAAGCGGGGGCTAACCAACAATGAGCAGTTCTTC. Translated: CAWSKRGLTNNEQFF.

The chain uses TRBV7-2 and TRBJ2-3; the match to TRBD2 covers 8 bases. V lost 5 bases, J lost 3 bases, and 4 bases stayed unmatched. CDR1 is SGHTA, CDR2 FQGNSA, per germline. This CDR3 comprises 14 residues. The CDR3 is CASSLGTRTDTQYF. The CDR3, as DNA: TGTGCCAGCAGCCTAGGGACTAGAACAGATACGCAGTATTTT.

The V and J genes are TRBV9 and TRBJ2-7; D not resolved. Germline values: CDR1 SGDLS, CDR2 YYNGEE. CDR3 length: 13 residues. Trimming pared 4 bases from V and 5 bases from J, leaving 13 bases between. The CDR3 region has the DNA TGTGCCAGCAGCAAGGAACTTGGGGACGAGCAGTACTTC. Translated, it gives CASSKELGDEQYF.

V gene TRBV11-2 combines with J gene TRBJ1-2, with D unclear. Trimming removed 5 bases at V and 0 bases at J, with 4 bases between. This CDR3 comprises 12 residues. In germline, CDR1 is SGHAT, CDR2 FQNNGV. CDR3 amino acids: CASSQTNYGYTF. The CDR3 bases are TGTGCCAGCAGCCAGACTAACTATGGCTACACCTTC.

This sequence joins TRBV12-5 and TRBJ2-1; 13 bases are a match to TRBD2. V gave up 5 bases and J gave up 8 bases; unmatched junction bases: 6. The CDR3 is made up of 15 amino acids. The germline V gene has CDR1 LGHNT and CDR2 FRNRAP. CDR3 region: CASGLGLAGDDEQFF. Here the CDR3 DNA reads TGTGCTAGTGGTCTAGGACTAGCGGGAGACGATGAGCAGTTCTTC.

The V call is TRBV5-1, the J call TRBJ2-5, with TRBD2 matching over 9 bases. CDR1 and CDR2 from the germline V gene are SGHRS and YFSETQ. The length of the CDR3 is 16 residues. V lost 4 bases and J lost 1; bases outside the gene matches: 8. DNA of the CDR3: TGCGCCAGCAGCGGTGGTAGCGGGAGTCTCCAAGAGACCCAGTACTTC. Encoded protein: CASSGGSGSLQETQYF.

V is TRBV27 and J is TRBJ2-2; TRBD2 matches at 9 bases. Germline V gene lookup returns CDR1 MNHEY and CDR2 SMNVEV (reference sequence). The V and J ends lost 5 bases and 1 base, in that order; junction bases with no gene match: 2. The CDR3 has 15 residues. The CDR3: CASSLLAGNTGELFF. As DNA, the CDR3 is TGTGCCAGCAGTCTACTAGCGGGGAACACCGGGGAGCTGTTTTTT.

The CDR3 bases are TGCGCCAGCAGCTTGATCTCCAGGGCGGGCGAGCAGTACTTC. This gives the protein CASSLISRAGEQYF. V and J are TRBV5-1 and TRBJ2-7, with D possibly called TRBD1 or TRBD2 (5 bases each). The CDR3 runs 14 residues. V lost 1 base and J 6 bases, leaving 14 bases between the germline ends. Germline CDR1 reads SGHRS; CDR2 reads YFSETQ.

The chain employs TRBV28 and TRBJ1-4; possibly TRBD1 for D (6 bases). Trimming removed 3 bases from V and 7 bases from J, with 21 bases in between. Germline V CDR1 and CDR2: MDHEN, SYDVKM. The CDR3 length is 17 residues. This CDR3 reads CASSLSGLGAGGEKLFF. CDR3 coding DNA: TGTGCCAGCAGTTTGTCGGGCTTGGGGGCCGGCGGTGAAAAACTGTTTTTT.

The chain employs TRBV5-1 and TRBJ2-3; no definite D call. Trimming stripped 2 bases from V and 6 bases from J, with 13 bases between. The CDR3 totals 14 residues. Germline CDR1 reads SGHRS; CDR2 reads YFSETQ. CDR3: CASSFGQVTDTQYF. The DNA for the CDR3 is TGCGCCAGCAGCTTCGGGCAGGTTACTGATACGCAGTATTTT.

V and J are TRBV5-6 and TRBJ2-7; D tentatively fits TRBD1 or TRBD2 (5 bases each). The germline V and J ends were trimmed by 4 bases and 1 base, with 15 bases remaining between them. This CDR3 has 15 amino acids. Germline CDR1 SGHDT, CDR2 YYEEEE. The CDR3 here is CASSPPGAYSYEQYF. The CDR3 DNA follows: TGTGCCAGCAGCCCCCCCGGGGCGTATTCCTACGAGCAGTACTTC.

The chain is built from TRBV18 and TRBJ2-7; the match to TRBD1 covers 10 bases. The CDR3 has 15 residues. The junction had 8 bases not matched to a gene; V was cut back by 5 bases and J by 4 bases. Germline assignment: CDR1 KGHSH and CDR2 LQKENI. CDR3: CASSTRTGGLYEQYF. The CDR3 bases are TGTGCCAGCTCAACTCGGACAGGGGGGTTGTACGAGCAGTACTTC. Combining the CDR3 with reference TRBV18 and TRBJ2-7 gives the whole variable domain NAGVMQNPRHLVRRRGQEARLRCSPMKGHSHVYWYRQLPEEGLKFMVYLQKENIIDESGMPKERFSAEFPKEGPSILRIQQVVRGDSAAYFCASSTRTGGLYEQYFGPGTRLTVT.

This clone is a singleton in its sample. This chain joins TRBV7-2 and TRBJ2-1, with TRBD2 matching 12 bases. The CDR3 spans 16 residues. Germline V gene lookup returns CDR1 SGHTA and CDR2 FQGNSA. V was pared by 5 bases and J by 4 bases, with 6 bases of the junction left unmatched. CDR3 in amino acids: CASSQQLAGGYNEQFF. Written as DNA, the CDR3 is TGTGCCAGCAGCCAACAACTAGCGGGGGGTTACAATGAGCAGTTCTTC.

The gene calls are TRBV5-4 and TRBJ2-2; D perhaps matches TRBD1 (5 bases). The CDR3 totals 15 residues. Deletions cut 0 bases from V and 6 bases from J, with 12 bases between. Germline-derived CDR1 and CDR2 are SGHNT and YYREEE (reference sequence). In DNA, the CDR3 is TGTGCCAGCAGCTTGGCGCAGGGTTTTCCCGGGGAGCTGTTTTTT. It translates to CASSLAQGFPGELFF.

In its sample, this clone was seen a few times. The genes are TRBV5-4 and TRBJ2-1; D possibly uses TRBD1 or TRBD2 (6 bases each). Germline CDR1 and CDR2: SGHNT and YYREEE (reference sequence). The CDR3 covers 16 residues. With 0 bases removed from V and 7 bases from J, the gap between germline ends came to 17 bases. For the CDR3, the DNA is TGTGCCAGCAGCTTGGAAGGGGGGCCAGCGGAGAATGAGCAGTTCTTC. As protein: CASSLEGGPAENEQFF.

V and J are TRBV9 and TRBJ1-2; the match to TRBD1 covers 10 bases. Germline loops: CDR1 SGDLS, CDR2 YYNGEE. The length of the CDR3 is 15 residues. V trimming: 1 base; J trimming: 4 bases; junction bases outside the gene matches: 4. The CDR3 loop reads CASSVMGQGIYGYTF. Here the CDR3 DNA reads TGTGCCAGCAGCGTAATGGGACAGGGGATCTATGGCTACACCTTC. Using reference TRBV9 and TRBJ1-2 for the parts outside the CDR3, the full variable domain is DSGVTQTPKHLITATGQRVTLRCSPRSGDLSVYWYQQSLDQGLQFLIQYYNGEERAKGNILERFSAQQFPDLHSELNLSSLELGDSALYFCASSVMGQGIYGYTFGSGTRLTVV.

The V call is TRBV11-2, the J call TRBJ2-7; a possible D gene is TRBD2 (6 bases). Trimming removed 5 bases at V and 2 bases at J, with 19 bases between. CDR1 and CDR2 (germline): SGHAT, FQNNGV. The CDR3 loop spans 16 amino acids. The CDR3 DNA reads TGTGCCAGCAGCCACTCCGACTTCGGGGAGGCCTACGAGCAGTACTTC. This translates into CASSHSDFGEAYEQYF.